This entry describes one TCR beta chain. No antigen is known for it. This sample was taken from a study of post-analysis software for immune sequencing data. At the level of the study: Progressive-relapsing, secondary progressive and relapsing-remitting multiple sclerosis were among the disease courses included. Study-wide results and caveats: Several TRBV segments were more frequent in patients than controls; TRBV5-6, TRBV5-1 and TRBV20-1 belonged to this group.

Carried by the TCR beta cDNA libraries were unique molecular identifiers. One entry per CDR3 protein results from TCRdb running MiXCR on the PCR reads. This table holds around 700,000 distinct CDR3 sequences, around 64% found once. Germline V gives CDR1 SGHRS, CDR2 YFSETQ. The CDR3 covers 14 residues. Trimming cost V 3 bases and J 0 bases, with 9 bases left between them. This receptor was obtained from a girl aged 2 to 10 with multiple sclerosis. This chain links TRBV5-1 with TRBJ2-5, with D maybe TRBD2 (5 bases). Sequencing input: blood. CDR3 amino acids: CASSSRGYQETQYF. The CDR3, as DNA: TGCGCCAGCAGCTCGCGAGGGTACCAAGAGACCCAGTACTTC. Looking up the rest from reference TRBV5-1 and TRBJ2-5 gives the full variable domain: KAGVTQTPRYLIKTRGQQVTLSCSPISGHRSVSWYQQTPGQGLQFLFEYFSETQRNKGNFPGRFSGRQFSNSRSEMNVSTLELGDSALYLCASSSRGYQETQYFGPGTRLLVL.